These 7 T cell receptor beta chains originate from one sample sequenced in a study of graft-versus-host responses after intestinal transplantation (dated by TCRdb to the early 2020s). The library relied on the immunoSEQ multiplex PCR assay. Drawn from immuneACCESS, this table holds only the in-frame rearrangements with V and J called that TCRdb kept. Clones are partly lost; checked studies trace under half to an unresolved V gene and leave the rest unexplained. The sample table lists around 130,000 clones, over 85% of them with a count of one. Over 0.15% of the sample is in the top ten clones. The antigens for these receptors are not known. This specimen's time point label, interpreted: cells obtained before transplantation from donor or recipient. Sequencing used unstimulated CD4+ T cells sorted from spleen or lymph node cells, obtained before intestinal transplant. The receptors were sampled from a human donor who received an intestinal transplant.

CDR3 sequence: CASSHRQGMTYEQYF. The CDR3 DNA is TGTGCCAGCTCACACAGACAGGGGATGACCTACGAGCAGTACTTC. The chain joins TRBV18 to TRBJ2-7, with TRBD1 identical over 8 bases. Germline-derived CDR1 and CDR2 are KGHSH and LQKENI. The CDR3 length is 15 residues. V lost 4 bases and J lost 2; bases outside the gene matches: 7.

The rearrangement joins TRBV5-4 to TRBJ2-1, with 11 bases matching TRBD2. J gave up 7 bases and V 3 bases, and 6 bases lay outside the gene matches. CDR1 SGHNT and CDR2 YYREEE come from the germline V gene (reference sequence). This CDR3 contains 15 residues. The CDR3 bases are TGTGCCAGCAGCTCGCTAGCGGGGGGTAGGAATGAGCAGTTCTTC. Translating gives CASSSLAGGRNEQFF.

This clone was seen a single time. The chain combines TRBV5-4 with TRBJ2-3; 12 bases agree with TRBD1. Germline V lookup: CDR1 SGHNT, CDR2 YYREEE (reference sequence). V was pared by 3 bases and J by 4 bases, with 6 bases of the junction left unmatched. The CDR3 consists of 16 residues. CDR3 region: CASSWRDRGRADTQYF. The CDR3 nucleotides read TGTGCCAGCAGCTGGAGGGACAGGGGGCGTGCAGATACGCAGTATTTT.

CDR3 residues: CASSHGTGGGYGYTF. The CDR3 coding sequence is TGTGCCAGCAGCCATGGGACAGGGGGGGGATATGGCTACACCTTC. The chain carries TRBV7-9 and TRBJ1-2; 11 nucleotides align to TRBD1. The CDR3 spans 15 residues. V lost 5 bases, J lost 5 bases, and 7 bases stayed unmatched. The germline V gene has CDR1 SEHNR and CDR2 FQNEAQ (reference sequence).

The genes are TRBV5-8 and TRBJ2-2; no clear D. This CDR3 region has 13 residues. Germline loops: CDR1 SGHTS, CDR2 YDEGEE. Between the trimmed V and J ends, which lost 0 bases and 6 bases, there was a span of 6 bases. This CDR3 reads CASSLESPGELFF. The CDR3 coding sequence is TGTGCCAGCAGCTTGGAGAGTCCCGGGGAGCTGTTTTTT.

The chain joins TRBV6-1 to TRBJ1-1; D is unclear. V lost 0 bases, J lost 6 bases, and 14 bases lay in between. Germline CDR1 MNHNS, CDR2 SASEGT. This CDR3 has 15 amino acids. The CDR3 DNA is TGTGCCAGCAGTGAAGCGGTCCGGGGTCGCGCTGAAGCTTTCTTT. Protein sequence: CASSEAVRGRAEAFF.

The chain carries TRBV29-1 and TRBJ2-1; TRBD2 might be the D (6 bases). The length of the CDR3 is 15 residues. Germline CDR1 is SQVTM and CDR2 is ANQGSEA. Between the trimmed V and J ends, which lost 4 bases and 0 bases, there was a span of 13 bases. The CDR3, as DNA: TGCAGCGTTGTTTCGGAGGGTGGCTCCTACAATGAGCAGTTCTTC. Protein: CSVVSEGGSYNEQFF.